The rows below give T cell receptor beta chains drawn from one sample of a study of technical replicates of blood from several donors. Clones were read by immunoSEQ multiplex PCR, and TCRdb kept only the in-frame ones, dropping some. The data show 78,000 or so clones, approximately 89% seen once. Sequencing input: T cells isolated from PBMCs. Source of these receptors: a human donor in good health. Each CDR3 is given with its conserved first and last residue. Each record gives: V gene, D gene, clone size, J gene, CDR3 DNA, CDR3 protein. A D gene is named only where the DNA matches it firmly. Rows may omit the clone size; those that give it use once, few, many or a size class.

TRBV18	NA	few	TRBJ1-5	TGTGCCAGCTCACCGGGAGGGGCGGGCCAGCCCCAGCATTTT	CASSPGGAGQPQHF
TRBV6-1	TRBD1	NA	TRBJ1-3	TGTGCCAGCAGTGAAGAGGGCCGGGACAGGGGGCGCCTGGTCTCTGGAAACACCATATATTTT	CASSEEGRDRGRLVSGNTIYF
TRBV29-1	TRBD1	NA	TRBJ2-6	TGCAGCGTTGAAGGCCCTCTACTTCGGACAGGGGAATCTGGGGCCAACGTCCTGACTTTC	CSVEGPLLRTGESGANVLTF
TRBV5-5	TRBD1	NA	TRBJ2-3	TGTGCCAGCAGCTTTGGACAGGGGGCAGATACGCAGTATTTT	CASSFGQGADTQYF
TRBV30	TRBD1	NA	TRBJ2-7	TGTGCCTGGGGGACAGGGGGCTACGAGCAGTACTTC	CAWGTGGYEQYF
TRBV9	TRBD2	NA	TRBJ2-1	TGTGCCAGCAGCGTAGTTGGGGGGGGGTACAATGAGCAGTTCTTC	CASSVVGGGYNEQFF
TRBV18	NA	NA	TRBJ1-4	TGTGCCAGCTCACCTGAACTCTTTGGAACTAATGAAAAACTGTTTTTT	CASSPELFGTNEKLFF
TRBV9	NA	NA	TRBJ2-1	TGTGCCACCTCTCCGGTACGTGAGCAGTTCTTC	CATSPVREQFF
TRBV5-1	NA	few	TRBJ1-1	TGCGCCAGCAGCTGGAAAAACAGGGAGACTGAAGCTTTCTTT	CASSWKNRETEAFF
TRBV19	NA	NA	TRBJ2-4	TGTGCCAGTAGTATCCCTTCCTCTGGGGCCCTGTACTTC	CASSIPSSGALYF
TRBV7-9	NA	NA	TRBJ1-2	TGTGCCAGGAAGCATACAGGTAACTATGGCTACACCTTC	CARKHTGNYGYTF
TRBV7-2	TRBD2	NA	TRBJ2-1	TGTGCCAGCAGCTTAGCGACTAGCTTTGGCGTCAATGAGCAGTTCTTC	CASSLATSFGVNEQFF
TRBV28	TRBD2	NA	TRBJ2-1	TGTGCCAGCAGCTCGCAGCGGGGTTCGGGAGACAATGAGCAGTTCTTC	CASSSQRGSGDNEQFF
TRBV27	NA	once	TRBJ2-5	TGTGCCAGCAGTTTGCGTCTGGACAGACAAGAGACCCAGTACTTC	CASSLRLDRQETQYF
TRBV5-1	NA	NA	TRBJ1-5	TGCGCCAGCAGCACCGCCGGGGGGTCCGGGCAGCCCCAGCATTTT	CASSTAGGSGQPQHF
TRBV7-6	TRBD1	NA	TRBJ1-3	TGTGCCAGCAGCTTAGACGACAGGGGGGCTGGAAACACCATATATTTT	CASSLDDRGAGNTIYF
TRBV7-9	TRBD2	NA	TRBJ2-4	TGTGCCAGCAGCCCACGGACTAGCCAGCCGATTCCCATTCAGTACTTC	CASSPRTSQPIPIQYF
TRBV19	NA	NA	TRBJ1-2	TGTGCCAGTAGTGGTAAGGGGCTGGGAGGCTACACCTTC	CASSGKGLGGYTF
TRBV9	NA	NA	TRBJ1-2	TGTGCCAGCAGCGCACAGGTGTATGGCTACACCTTC	CASSAQVYGYTF
TRBV19	NA	NA	TRBJ1-1	TGTGCCAGTAGTAAGTTGAAGGGAGTCACTGAAGCTTTCTTT	CASSKLKGVTEAFF
TRBV7-2	NA	NA	TRBJ2-7	TGTGCCAGCAGCTTAGACGGGGGGCGGCACGAGCAGTACTTC	CASSLDGGRHEQYF
TRBV6-6	NA	NA	TRBJ1-2	TGTGCCAGCAGTTATGATCGGGGGGAAGGCTATGGCTACACCTTC	CASSYDRGEGYGYTF
TRBV4-1	TRBD2	NA	TRBJ2-3	TGCGCCAGCAGCCAAGAGACACAACTAGCGGGAGAGTCAGATACGCAGTATTTT	CASSQETQLAGESDTQYF
TRBV9	NA	NA	TRBJ2-3	TGTGCCAGCTCCATCGGGGGACTCTCCGCAGATACGCAGTATTTT	CASSIGGLSADTQYF
TRBV4-3	TRBD1	NA	TRBJ2-7	TGCGCCAGCAGCCAAGTCCTTTTGGGACAGGGGGATTCCTACGAGCAGTACTTC	CASSQVLLGQGDSYEQYF
TRBV11-2	TRBD2	NA	TRBJ2-1	TGTGCCAGCAGCTTGAGCGGGAGGTATGAGCAGTTCTTC	CASSLSGRYEQFF
TRBV6-5	TRBD2	once	TRBJ2-2	TGTGCCAGCAGTTACCTCGGGACTAGCGTCACCGGGGAGCTGTTTTTT	CASSYLGTSVTGELFF
TRBV5-4	NA	NA	TRBJ2-7	TGTGCCAGCAGCTTGGACGGGGGCTACGAGCAGTACTTC	CASSLDGGYEQYF
TRBV7-3	NA	NA	TRBJ2-1	TGTGCCAGCAGCTTAACCCGGACGGGGTACAATGAGCAGTTCTTC	CASSLTRTGYNEQFF
TRBV6-5	NA	NA	TRBJ2-7	TGTGCCAGCAGTTACTCGAGTTGGGGAGTGGACGAGCAGTACTTC	CASSYSSWGVDEQYF